This paragraph reports one T cell receptor (beta chain). Its specificity is not known. V gave up 10 bases and J gave up 10 bases; unmatched junction bases: 11. Germline CDR1 reads ENHRY; CDR2 reads SYGVKD. This CDR3 is built from 13 residues. Frozen-stored PBMCs produced approximately 2 micrograms of genomic DNA for TCR beta libraries. The table came from immunoSEQ multiplex PCR; TCRdb's copy has only in-frame clones and leaves some out. The table shows approximately 170,000 clones, with 88% occurring only once. This entry belongs to a study of cytotoxic CD8 clonotypes in ibrutinib-treated CLL. Points from the study as a whole: Clonality increased at ibrutinib response, then returned toward baseline at progression. Lymph node repertoires were not studied, and sampling times were unmatched. In comparison with age-matched healthy donors, baseline clonality was higher and tracked circulating CD8+ T-cell counts.

The TCR sequence derives from a human donor with chronic lymphocytic leukemia. Specimen: PBMCs, collected at disease progression, from a patient treated with ibrutinib. The J gene is TRBJ2-1, the V gene TRBV10-3; 9 bases are shared with TRBD2. Written as DNA, the CDR3 is TGTGCCACCGCCCCTAGCGGGGCTCCCGAGCAGTTCTTC. Translated, it gives CATAPSGAPEQFF.